The text below deals with one T cell receptor beta chain. What it binds is not known. The data are from a study of T cells in Graves' hyperthyroidism and ophthalmopathy. Background on the study: At the time of initial diagnosis and before any treatment, peripheral blood was collected. Study-level findings and limits: Most thyroid clonotypes expanded above 0.001 appeared in blood too. Patients with ophthalmopathy were separated from those with stable hyperthyroidism by a 13 V-J model.

Germline CDR1 is SGHRS and CDR2 is YFSETQ. This CDR3 is built from 15 residues. With 5 bases clipped from V and 4 bases from J, the junction kept 6 bases outside the gene matches. What was amplified from RNA transcripts were TCR beta CDR3 regions. When the TCR CDR3 underwent first-round RT-PCR, the HTBI primer set was used. TCRdb independently ran MiXCR on the multiplex PCR reads; one entry per CDR3 protein. The repertoire has some 690,000 distinct CDR3 sequences, around a sixth of them found once; the top ten carry around 16%. Uncontrolled infection, other autoimmune disease, pregnancy or lactation disqualified patients from enrolment.

The clonotype was recovered from a man between 45 and 60 years old with Graves' hyperthyroidism. The chain recombines TRBV5-1 with TRBJ1-3; TRBD1 aligns across 10 bases. The sequenced sample consisted of blood. CDR3 region: CASRSGQGDGNTIYF. CDR3 DNA: TGCGCCAGCAGGAGTGGACAGGGGGACGGAAACACCATATATTTT.